These T cell receptor beta chains were read from a single sample in a study of shared clonotypes between healthy human individuals. Sequenced by immunoSEQ multiplex PCR; TCRdb stores in-frame clones only, minus some. The data show more than 400,000 clones, approximately 80% seen once. The specimen was PBMCs. These receptors originate from a woman aged 40 to 50 in good health. Some clones in this sample may be carry-over from other donors' samples. Each CDR3 is given with its conserved first and last residue. D genes are given only for firm matches. Clone size is stated in some rows and not others, as once, few, many or a class when expanded.

v_call: TRBV2; j_call: TRBJ1-2; d_call: NA; clone_size: few; cdr3_nt: TGTGCCAGCGCCCTGGTTAGGGGAGGTGCTGGCTACACCTTC; cdr3_aa: CASALVRGGAGYTF
v_call: TRBV5-6; j_call: TRBJ1-4; d_call: NA; clone_size: NA; cdr3_nt: TGTGCCAGCAGCTTGTCGGGGACCGGGGGGAATGAAAAACTGTTTTTT; cdr3_aa: CASSLSGTGGNEKLFF
v_call: TRBV5-1; j_call: TRBJ1-1; d_call: NA; clone_size: NA; cdr3_nt: TGCGCCAGCAGCTTGGCCGAGCAGAACACTGAAGCTTTCTTT; cdr3_aa: CASSLAEQNTEAFF
v_call: TRBV7-7; j_call: TRBJ2-1; d_call: TRBD2; clone_size: once; cdr3_nt: TGTGCCAGCAGCTTAGGACTAGCGGACAATGAGCAGTTCTTC; cdr3_aa: CASSLGLADNEQFF
v_call: TRBV30; j_call: TRBJ1-1; d_call: NA; clone_size: NA; cdr3_nt: TGTGCCTGGAGTAACAGCTTTCGACTGAACACTGAAGCTTTCTTT; cdr3_aa: CAWSNSFRLNTEAFF
v_call: TRBV10-1; j_call: TRBJ1-3; d_call: NA; clone_size: NA; cdr3_nt: TGCGCCAGCAGTGAGGGGGTCTCTGGAAACACCATATATTTT; cdr3_aa: CASSEGVSGNTIYF
v_call: TRBV5-1; j_call: TRBJ2-2; d_call: NA; clone_size: NA; cdr3_nt: TGCGCCAGCAGCGTCCCGTTGGGGAACACCGGGGAGCTGTTTTTT; cdr3_aa: CASSVPLGNTGELFF
v_call: TRBV7-9; j_call: TRBJ2-1; d_call: NA; clone_size: NA; cdr3_nt: TGTGCCAGCAGCCGTGGGTACAATGAGCAGTTCTTC; cdr3_aa: CASSRGYNEQFF
v_call: TRBV7-2; j_call: TRBJ2-2; d_call: TRBD2; clone_size: NA; cdr3_nt: TGTGCCAGCAGCTTTCGGGGGGGAAACACCGGGGAGCTGTTTTTT; cdr3_aa: CASSFRGGNTGELFF
v_call: TRBV7-2; j_call: TRBJ2-1; d_call: NA; clone_size: NA; cdr3_nt: TGTGCCAGCAGCTTGTTCGGGCATGAGCAGTTCTTC; cdr3_aa: CASSLFGHEQFF
v_call: TRBV5-4; j_call: TRBJ2-3; d_call: TRBD2; clone_size: few; cdr3_nt: TGTGCCAGCAGCTTAAGGACTAGCGGGATCGGGGATACGCAGTATTTT; cdr3_aa: CASSLRTSGIGDTQYF